This T cell receptor (beta chain) was recovered during a study of metastatic and nonmetastatic thyroid tumors. About the study: Repertoires were compared across blood and tumor or nodule tissue from malignant and benign thyroid patients.

As originally analysed: Variation in CDR3 across clinicopathological groups served as the basis for constructing a distant-metastasis classifier in papillary thyroid cancer. TCRdb reassembled clones from the PCR reads with MiXCR. For this entry, the V and J calls and clone size follow TCRdb and not the study's own pipeline. The sample has around 25,000 clones, more than 25% seen once; the top ten hold approximately 20%. Study observations and caveats: Within blood and tumor, benign nodules reportedly had significantly lower TCR beta diversity than malignant thyroid tumors did.

Per the germline V gene, CDR1 is DFQATT and CDR2 is SNEGSKA (reference sequence). The V segment lost 1 base and the J segment 2 bases; nucleotides outside the gene matches: 10. The CDR3 is 17 residues long. Prior to thyroid surgery, none of the patients had received any treatment. On this clone itself: Antigen unknown.

The origin of this receptor is a male donor with papillary thyroid cancer or a benign thyroid nodule (not recorded which). Some clones in this sample may be carry-over from other donors' samples. The chain has TRBV20-1 and TRBJ2-7, with TRBD2 identical over 11 bases. Sequencing was done on a sample of blood. CDR3 loop: CSARAELAGEFTYEQYF. DNA of the CDR3: TGCAGTGCTAGAGCTGAACTAGCGGGAGAGTTCACCTACGAGCAGTACTTC.